This is a list of T cell receptor beta chains from one sample in a study of blood T cell repertoires in COVID-19. Assay: immunoSEQ multiplex PCR; the TCRdb copy retains only in-frame clones and omits some. The data hold about 220,000 clones, with 85% to 90% observed a single time. The sample consisted of PBMCs or T cells enriched from blood (not recorded which). The receptor set was obtained from a man aged 25 to 45 who had been exposed to COVID-19. Each CDR3 is given with its conserved first and last residue. The D gene is left open where the match is weak. Expanded clones are given a class, and other clones once, few, many or no size at all.

>-|-|TRBV6-5|TRBJ2-3
TGTGCCAGCAGTTACACCGCGGGCACAGATACGCAGTATTTT
CASSYTAGTDTQYF
>TRBD1|-|TRBV7-3|TRBJ2-5
TGTGCCAGCAGCCAGGACAGGGCGGAGACCCAGTACTTC
CASSQDRAETQYF
>TRBD1|few|TRBV5-4|TRBJ2-7
TGTGCCAGCAGTTCACGGACAGGTTCCTACGAGCAGTACTTC
CASSSRTGSYEQYF
>-|-|TRBV7-6|TRBJ2-3
TGTGCCAGCAGCTCTGGACACGTCGGGAGCACAGATACGCAGTATTTT
CASSSGHVGSTDTQYF
>-|-|TRBV2|TRBJ2-7
TGTGCCAGCACACTTGACAACTCCTACGAGCAGTACTTC
CASTLDNSYEQYF
>-|-|TRBV4-2|TRBJ1-1
TGTGCCAGCAGCCAAGAAAGGGTGGGAGGAGGTAGACTGAACACTGAAGCTTTCTTT
CASSQERVGGGRLNTEAFF
>-|-|TRBV19|TRBJ1-3
TGTGCCAGTAGTGGAGGGGACGGGTACTCTGGAAACACCATATATTTT
CASSGGDGYSGNTIYF
>TRBD1|-|TRBV14|TRBJ1-6
TGTGCCAGCAGCCAATTCATAGGGGGCCGTTCACCCCTCCACTTT
CASSQFIGGRSPLHF
>-|-|TRBV5-1|TRBJ2-1
TGCGCCAGCAGTCTGGGGGGGCCGGGGGCCTACAATGAGCAGTTCTTC
CASSLGGPGAYNEQFF
>-|-|TRBV25-1|TRBJ1-1
TGTGCCAGCAGTGAAGAGTCTGGGAACACTGAAGCTTTCTTT
CASSEESGNTEAFF
>-|once|TRBV5-6|TRBJ1-2
TGTGCCAGCAGCTTGGGGACAGCCGATCGCTATGGCTACACCTTC
CASSLGTADRYGYTF
>TRBD1|-|TRBV4-2|TRBJ1-5
TGTGCCAGCAGCCCAGAGGGCACGAGGGCAGGGGGGCAGCCCCAGCATTTT
CASSPEGTRAGGQPQHF
>TRBD2|-|TRBV11-2|TRBJ2-1
TGTGCCAGCAGCTTAGCGCTAGCGGGGGACAATGAGCAGTTCTTC
CASSLALAGDNEQFF
>-|-|TRBV15|TRBJ1-1
TGTGCCACCTCGGTCCGGGGTGAGGGCACTGAAGCTTTCTTT
CATSVRGEGTEAFF
>TRBD1|once|TRBV18|TRBJ1-3
TGTGCCAGCTCACCACCCCACGCAGGGGGATACACCATATATTTT
CASSPPHAGGYTIYF
>-|-|TRBV4-2|TRBJ1-4
TGTGCCAGCAGCCAAGAAGTTTCCAGAAGTAATGAAAAACTGTTTTTT
CASSQEVSRSNEKLFF
>-|few|TRBV29-1|TRBJ2-7
TGCAGCGTCAAGACAGTTTACGAGCAGTACTTC
CSVKTVYEQYF
>TRBD2|-|TRBV2|TRBJ2-5
TGTGCCAGCAGTCCCCTGACTAGCGGGGAAGAGACCCAGTACTTC
CASSPLTSGEETQYF
>TRBD1|-|TRBV6-5|TRBJ1-5
TGTGCCAGCAGCGCCACGACAGGGGGCGTTCAGCCCCAGCATTTT
CASSATTGGVQPQHF
>TRBD1|-|TRBV24-1|TRBJ1-4
TGTGCCACCAGTGTCTCGGGACAGGGGGCGGCGAGGGATGAAAAACTGTTTTTT
CATSVSGQGAARDEKLFF
>-|-|TRBV6-2/TRBV6-3|TRBJ2-3
TGTGCCAGCAGTTACCCCCCGGGGTCAGGCACAGATACGCAGTATTTT
CASSYPPGSGTDTQYF
>TRBD1|few|TRBV2|TRBJ2-7
TGTGCCAGCAGCTTTGACAGGGTGGCCTACGAGCAGTACTTC
CASSFDRVAYEQYF
>-|-|TRBV6-5|TRBJ1-1
TGTGCCAGCTGGGGGGAGAACACTGAAGCTTTCTTT
CASWGENTEAFF
>TRBD2|-|TRBV5-6|TRBJ2-3
TGTGCCAGCAGTAACCTCCGAGCGGGGGGAGCGTCCTCGGCGCAGTATTTT
CASSNLRAGGASSAQYF
>-|-|TRBV18|TRBJ1-4
TGTGCCAGCTCACCAAATGGGCAGACTAATGAAAAACTGTTTTTT
CASSPNGQTNEKLFF
>-|-|TRBV25-1|TRBJ2-7
TGTGCCAGCAGTCTATACTACGAGCAGTACTTC
CASSLYYEQYF
>-|-|TRBV30|TRBJ1-1
TGTGCCTGGAACTACGGGGGGAACACTGAAGCTTTCTTT
CAWNYGGNTEAFF
>-|-|TRBV3-1/TRBV3-2|TRBJ1-4
TGTGCCAGCAGCCCTCAGGGCCACGAAAAACTGTTTTTT
CASSPQGHEKLFF
>-|-|TRBV10-1|TRBJ2-1
TGCGCCAGCAGTGAGTCGGGGCAAGTCAGCTACAATGAGCAGTTCTTC
CASSESGQVSYNEQFF
>TRBD2|-|TRBV6-5|TRBJ2-1
TGTGCCAGCAGTTCCCGGACTAGCGGGGATGAGCAGTTCTTC
CASSSRTSGDEQFF
>-|-|TRBV28|TRBJ1-2
TGTGCCACGGGGTCAGCCTATGGCTACACCTTC
CATGSAYGYTF
>-|-|TRBV6-2/TRBV6-3|TRBJ1-1
TGTGCCAGCAGTTACGTGGGCCGGGGCACTGAAGCTTTCTTT
CASSYVGRGTEAFF
>TRBD2|-|TRBV9|TRBJ2-1
TGTGCCAGCAGCCAGGGACTAGCGGGCCACTACAATGAGCAGTTCTTC
CASSQGLAGHYNEQFF
>TRBD1|-|TRBV5-1|TRBJ1-2
TGCGCCAGCAGCCCCGAGGGACAGGGTTATGGCTACACCTTC
CASSPEGQGYGYTF
>-|once|TRBV18|TRBJ1-1
TGTGCCAGCTCTCCTATAGGTTCCCCTGAGCGTGAAGCTTTCTTT
CASSPIGSPEREAFF
>-|-|TRBV23-1|TRBJ2-1
TGCGCCAGCAGTCAATCGGGAGGGGGAAACACCTACAATGAGCAGTTCTTC
CASSQSGGGNTYNEQFF
>TRBD1|-|TRBV10-3|TRBJ2-7
TGTGCCATCAGAGACAGGGGCCCTTCCTACGAGCAGTACTTC
CAIRDRGPSYEQYF
>-|-|TRBV9|TRBJ1-2
TGTGCCAGCAGCGTAGGGGGGGTCTATGGCTACACCTTC
CASSVGGVYGYTF
>TRBD2|-|TRBV4-2|TRBJ2-5
TGTGCCAGCAGCCAAGGACTAGCGGGGGGACTCCAAGAGACCCAGTACTTC
CASSQGLAGGLQETQYF
>-|-|TRBV9|TRBJ1-1
TGTGCCAGCAGCGTAGCTACGGGAGGGACCAACACTGAAGCTTTCTTT
CASSVATGGTNTEAFF
>TRBD1|-|TRBV20-1|TRBJ2-7
TGCAGTGCTAGTAGGGACAGGGATGGGGAGCAGTACTTC
CSASRDRDGEQYF
>TRBD1|-|TRBV27|TRBJ1-1
TGTGCCAGCAGTAAAAGACAGGGGGCTAACACTGAAGCTTTCTTT
CASSKRQGANTEAFF
>-|-|TRBV29-1|TRBJ2-7
TGCAGCCCAAGGACAGAGCACTACGAGCAGTACTTC
CSPRTEHYEQYF
>TRBD2|-|TRBV10-2|TRBJ2-7
TGCGCCAGCAGTGAGTCGTTGGAGCGGGGGCTCTCCTACGAGCAGTACTTC
CASSESLERGLSYEQYF
>-|-|TRBV5-6|TRBJ1-1
TGTGCCAGCGGTTTAAAAGGGGCTACGGTCACTGAAGCTTTCTTT
CASGLKGATVTEAFF
>-|-|TRBV11-2|TRBJ2-7
TGTGCCAGCAGTTCAGACAGCTACGAGCAGTACTTC
CASSSDSYEQYF
>TRBD2|-|TRBV10-3|TRBJ2-3
TGTGCCACCAGCGGGGGGGCAACAGATACGCAGTATTTT
CATSGGATDTQYF
>-|-|TRBV19|TRBJ2-1
TGTGCCAGTAGCGCCTACAATGAGCAGTTCTTC
CASSAYNEQFF
>-|-|TRBV7-9|TRBJ1-5
TGTGCCAGCAGCCCCAACTCGGGACAGCCCCAGCATTTT
CASSPNSGQPQHF
>TRBD1|-|TRBV5-4|TRBJ1-1
TGTGCCAGCAGCGAGGACAGGGGTACTGAAGCTTTCTTT
CASSEDRGTEAFF